This TCR beta chain was retrieved from a study of blood T cell repertoires in COVID-19 (dated by TCRdb to 2020 to 2022). General notes on the study: Collaborator samples came from the United States, Italy and Spain and covered acute and convalescent phases of COVID-19. Samples came from the ongoing ImmuneRACE study (first 160 participants) plus 1,254 subjects from 6 global collaborators. A freely available public database, intended as a resource for researchers studying the immune response to SARS-CoV-2, is where the repertoires were released. HLA class I and class II types, where available, came from metadata supplied by the sample provider rather than from assay-based typing. Sample metadata almost always included a de-identified subject ID, COVID-19 status, age in years and sex. The dataset comprised deeply sampled blood TCRbeta repertoires from subjects exposed to, actively infected with, or recovered from COVID-19. The material from the prospective study consisted of cDNA or gDNA derived from T cells, B-cell-depleted T cells, or PBMCs. Study-wide conclusions, independent of this receptor: Clinical and demographic metadata were provided uncurated, with the amount varying by source and participant.

The CDR3 runs 14 amino acids, cysteine and phenylalanine included. Only the CDR3 region is kept as DNA, spanning 42 bases read in frame from base 1. The V end gives up 6 bases and the J end 2 bases, leaving 3 bases in the junction not matched to a gene. Via the germline V gene, CDR1 is MDHEN and CDR2 SYDVKM. TCRbeta CDR3 regions were amplified from genomic DNA using the immunoSEQ Assay, a bias-controlled multiplex PCR. The study's own analysis went as follows. Nucleated cell counts per sample were estimated from amplification of reference gene primers within the assay. To quantify the absolute abundance of each unique TCRbeta CDR3 rearrangement, sequence reads were collapsed and filtered. Productive Simpson clonality was computed per sample as the square root of Simpson's diversity index over productive rearrangements. TCRdb retrieved this table from immuneACCESS and kept in-frame rearrangements only. Not all clones are present; in checked studies, unresolved V genes account for under half, and no reason is known for the remainder. V and J calls plus clone size are reproduced from that table; the DNA served to infer D and trimming. Present in this sample are about 200,000 clones, approximately 82% of which were seen just once. The ten largest make up approximately 15% of the sample.

Participants in the prospective study were enrolled through a virtual design, were aged roughly 18 to 90 years, and lived in roughly 24 United States geographic areas. In the prospective study, cohorts were assigned on the basis of participant-reported clinical history obtained from a screening survey and a study questionnaire. Recovered participants in ImmuneRACE Cohort 3 were defined as having two consecutive negative NP/OP PCR tests, clearance from a healthcare professional, or resolution of symptoms. In the prospective study, whole blood, serum and a nasopharyngeal or oropharyngeal swab were collected from each participant by mobile phlebotomists. Additional blood draws and questionnaires over an approximately two-month period could optionally be provided by prospective study participants. Prospective study blood samples were shipped either frozen or at room temperature before DNA extraction.

This clone has just a few counts. Its antigen has not been determined. The record has no base qualities; no much larger clone is one base away. The chain links TRBV28 with TRBJ2-1, and 8 bases in between align with TRBD1. The sequence derives from a man aged 35-49 years who had recovered from COVID-19. Sequenced material: PBMCs or T cells enriched from blood (not recorded which). The CDR3 reads CASSLQGAYNEQFF. The DNA sequence reads TGTGCCAGCAGCCTACAGGGGGCCTACAATGAGCAGTTCTTC. Full variable domain (CDR3 extended with the reference TRBV28 and TRBJ2-1 proteins): DVKVTQSSRYLVKRTGEKVFLECVQDMDHENMFWYRQDPGLGLRLIYFSYDVKMKEKGDIPEGYSVSREKKERFSLILESASTNQTSMYLCASSLQGAYNEQFFGPGTRLTVL.